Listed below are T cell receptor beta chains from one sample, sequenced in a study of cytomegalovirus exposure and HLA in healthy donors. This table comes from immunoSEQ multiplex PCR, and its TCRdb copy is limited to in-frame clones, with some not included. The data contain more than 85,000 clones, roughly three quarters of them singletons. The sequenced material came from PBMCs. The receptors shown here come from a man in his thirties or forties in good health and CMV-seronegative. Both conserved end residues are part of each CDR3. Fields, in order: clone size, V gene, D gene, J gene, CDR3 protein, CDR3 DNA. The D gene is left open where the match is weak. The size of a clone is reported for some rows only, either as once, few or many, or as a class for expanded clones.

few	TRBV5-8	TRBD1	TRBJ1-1	CASSLGQATEAFF	TGTGCCAGCAGCCTAGGACAGGCCACTGAAGCTTTCTTT
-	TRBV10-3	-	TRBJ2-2	CAISEWETGELFF	TGTGCCATCAGTGAGTGGGAGACCGGGGAGCTGTTTTTT
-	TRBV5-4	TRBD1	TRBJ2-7	CASSPGTGSYEQYF	TGTGCCAGCAGCCCAGGGACAGGGTCCTACGAGCAGTACTTC
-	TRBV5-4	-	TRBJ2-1	CASSSATVYEQFF	TGTGCCAGCAGCTCCGCGACTGTTTACGAGCAGTTCTTC
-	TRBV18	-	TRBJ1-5	CASSPDGSGDQPQHF	TGTGCCAGCTCACCAGATGGGTCAGGGGATCAGCCCCAGCATTTT
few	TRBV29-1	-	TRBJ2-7	CSVLLRGGGEQYF	TGCAGCGTTCTGTTGAGGGGGGGTGGCGAGCAGTACTTC
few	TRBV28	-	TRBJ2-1	CASSLAQGNTYNEQFF	TGTGCCAGCAGTTTGGCCCAGGGGAATACTTACAATGAGCAGTTCTTC
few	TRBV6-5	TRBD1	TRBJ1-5	CASSGQERQPQHF	TGTGCCAGCAGTGGACAGGAACGTCAGCCCCAGCATTTT
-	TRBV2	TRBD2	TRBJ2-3	CASEASGSWGGTDTQYF	TGTGCCAGCGAGGCTAGCGGGAGCTGGGGTGGCACAGATACGCAGTATTTT
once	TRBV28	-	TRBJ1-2	CASSSRQRGYTF	TGTGCCAGCAGTTCTAGACAGAGAGGCTACACCTTC
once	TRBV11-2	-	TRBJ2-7	CASSLGRNYEQYF	TGTGCCAGCAGCTTAGGCAGGAACTACGAGCAGTACTTC
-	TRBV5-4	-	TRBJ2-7	CASSRPTKNF	TGTGCCAGCAGCCGTCCAACTAAGAACTTC
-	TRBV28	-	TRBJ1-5	CASRAAIGKNQPQHF	TGTGCCAGCAGAGCCGCCATCGGGAAAAATCAGCCCCAGCATTTT
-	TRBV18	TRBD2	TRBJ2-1	CASSPTSGRLRNEQFF	TGTGCCAGCTCTCCAACTAGCGGGAGGTTGCGCAATGAGCAGTTCTTC
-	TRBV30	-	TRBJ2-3	CAWSVQAGPPHTQYF	TGTGCCTGGAGTGTACAAGCGGGCCCGCCGCATACGCAGTATTTT
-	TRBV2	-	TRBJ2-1	CAEQGKGFNEQFF	TGTGCCGAACAGGGAAAAGGTTTCAATGAGCAGTTCTTC
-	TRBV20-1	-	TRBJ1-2	CSATSGNGYTF	TGCAGTGCCACTTCGGGAAATGGCTACACCTTC
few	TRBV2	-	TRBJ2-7	CASRYSYEQYF	TGTGCCAGCAGGTACAGCTACGAGCAGTACTTC
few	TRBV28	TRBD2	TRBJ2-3	CASSSLVAGEADTQYF	TGTGCCAGCAGTTCCCTAGTAGCGGGAGAGGCAGATACGCAGTATTTT
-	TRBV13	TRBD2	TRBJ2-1	CASSFSGSSYNEQFF	TGTGCCAGCAGTTTTAGCGGGAGCTCCTACAATGAGCAGTTCTTC
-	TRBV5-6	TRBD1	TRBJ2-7	CASSLVGQGTNEQYF	TGTGCCAGCAGCTTGGTGGGACAGGGTACAAACGAGCAGTACTTC
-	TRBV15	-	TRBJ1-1	CATSPDRGESNTEAFF	TGTGCCACCAGCCCCGACCGCGGGGAGTCGAACACTGAAGCTTTCTTT